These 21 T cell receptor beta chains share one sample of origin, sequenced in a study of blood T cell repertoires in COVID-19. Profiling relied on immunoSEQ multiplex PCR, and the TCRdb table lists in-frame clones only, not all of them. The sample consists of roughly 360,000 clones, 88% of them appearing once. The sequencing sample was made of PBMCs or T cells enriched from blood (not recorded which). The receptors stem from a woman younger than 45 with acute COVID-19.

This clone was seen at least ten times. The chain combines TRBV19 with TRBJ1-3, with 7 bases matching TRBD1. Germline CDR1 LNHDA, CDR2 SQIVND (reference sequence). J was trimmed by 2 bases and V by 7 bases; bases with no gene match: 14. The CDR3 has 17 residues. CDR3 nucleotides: TGTGCCAGTACCCCAACAGGGGTTTTACTCACTGGAAACACCATATATTTT. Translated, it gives CASTPTGVLLTGNTIYF.

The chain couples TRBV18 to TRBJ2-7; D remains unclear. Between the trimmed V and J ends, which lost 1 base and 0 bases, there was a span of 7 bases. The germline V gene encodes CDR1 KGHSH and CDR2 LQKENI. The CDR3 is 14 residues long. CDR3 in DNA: TGTGCCAGCTCACCACTTTCGAGCTCCTACGAGCAGTACTTC. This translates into CASSPLSSSYEQYF.

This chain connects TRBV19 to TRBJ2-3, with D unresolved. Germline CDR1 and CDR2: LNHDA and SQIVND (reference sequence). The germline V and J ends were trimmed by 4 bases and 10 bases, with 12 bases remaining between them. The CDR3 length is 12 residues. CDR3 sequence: CASSTHGRPQYF. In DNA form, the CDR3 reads TGTGCCAGTAGTACCCACGGCAGGCCGCAGTATTTT.

CDR3 amino acids: CASSIPAGDYGYTF. CDR3 nucleotide sequence: TGTGCCAGTAGTATCCCGGCAGGGGACTATGGCTACACCTTC. The chain is built from TRBV19 and TRBJ1-2, with D perhaps matching TRBD1 (6 bases). This CDR3 region has 14 residues. Germline values: CDR1 LNHDA, CDR2 SQIVND (reference sequence). V gave up 3 bases and J gave up 3 bases, with 11 bases separating them. The full variable domain, rest sourced from reference TRBV19 and TRBJ1-2, is DGGITQSPKYLFRKEGQNVTLSCEQNLNHDAMYWYRQDPGQGLRLIYYSQIVNDFQKGDIAEGYSVSREKKESFPLTVTSAQKNPTAFYLCASSIPAGDYGYTFGSGTRLTVV.

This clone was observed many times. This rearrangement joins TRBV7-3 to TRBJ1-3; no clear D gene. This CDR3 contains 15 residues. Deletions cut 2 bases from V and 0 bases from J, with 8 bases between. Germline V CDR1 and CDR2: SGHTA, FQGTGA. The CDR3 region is CASSLSPSSGNTIYF. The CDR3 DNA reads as TGTGCCAGCAGCTTATCCCCGAGCTCTGGAAACACCATATATTTT.

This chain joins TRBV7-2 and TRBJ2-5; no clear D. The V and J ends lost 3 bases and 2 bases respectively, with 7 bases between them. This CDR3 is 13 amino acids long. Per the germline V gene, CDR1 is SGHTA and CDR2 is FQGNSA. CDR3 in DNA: TGTGCCAGCAGCTTTAGTCGGCAAGAGACCCAGTACTTC. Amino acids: CASSFSRQETQYF.

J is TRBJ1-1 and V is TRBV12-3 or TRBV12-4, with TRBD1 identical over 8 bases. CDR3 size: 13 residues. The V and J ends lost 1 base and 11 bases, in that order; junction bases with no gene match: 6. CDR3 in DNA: TGTGCCAGCAGTTTAGTCCAGGGGGCGCGCGCTTTCTTT. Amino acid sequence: CASSLVQGARAFF.

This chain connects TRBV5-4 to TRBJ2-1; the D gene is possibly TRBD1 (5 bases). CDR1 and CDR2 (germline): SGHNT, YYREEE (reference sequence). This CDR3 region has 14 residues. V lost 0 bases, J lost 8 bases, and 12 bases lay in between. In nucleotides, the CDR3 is TGTGCCAGCAGCTTGGAGGGGCTTAGGGATGAGCAGTTCTTC. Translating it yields CASSLEGLRDEQFF.

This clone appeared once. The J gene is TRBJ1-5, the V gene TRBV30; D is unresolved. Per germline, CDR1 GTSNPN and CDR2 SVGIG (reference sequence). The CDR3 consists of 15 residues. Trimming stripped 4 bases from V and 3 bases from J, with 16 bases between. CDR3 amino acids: CAWNPGEAYNQPQHF. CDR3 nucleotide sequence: TGTGCCTGGAATCCTGGGGAGGCTTACAATCAGCCCCAGCATTTT.

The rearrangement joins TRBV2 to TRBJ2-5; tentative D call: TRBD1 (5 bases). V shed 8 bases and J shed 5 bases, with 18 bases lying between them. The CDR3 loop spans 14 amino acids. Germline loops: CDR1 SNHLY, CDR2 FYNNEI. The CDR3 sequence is CASFSGRVRETQYF. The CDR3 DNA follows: TGTGCCAGCTTCTCGGGCAGGGTCCGGGAGACCCAGTACTTC.

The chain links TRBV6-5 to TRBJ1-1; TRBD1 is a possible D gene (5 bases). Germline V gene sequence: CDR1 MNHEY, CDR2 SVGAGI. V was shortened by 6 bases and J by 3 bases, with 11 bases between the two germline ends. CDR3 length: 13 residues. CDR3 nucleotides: TGTGCCAGCAGCGATCAGGGTGACACTGAAGCTTTCTTT. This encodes CASSDQGDTEAFF.

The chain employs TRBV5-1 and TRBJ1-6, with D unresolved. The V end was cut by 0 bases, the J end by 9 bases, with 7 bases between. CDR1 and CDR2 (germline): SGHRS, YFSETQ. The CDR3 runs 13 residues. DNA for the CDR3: TGCGCCAGCAGCTTGGAACTTCGTTCACCCCTCCACTTT. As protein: CASSLELRSPLHF.

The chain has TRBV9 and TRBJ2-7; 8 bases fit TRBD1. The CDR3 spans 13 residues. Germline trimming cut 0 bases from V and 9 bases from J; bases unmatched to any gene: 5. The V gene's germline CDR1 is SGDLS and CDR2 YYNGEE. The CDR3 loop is CASSVGTGTPQYF. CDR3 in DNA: TGTGCCAGCAGCGTAGGGACAGGGACGCCGCAGTACTTC.

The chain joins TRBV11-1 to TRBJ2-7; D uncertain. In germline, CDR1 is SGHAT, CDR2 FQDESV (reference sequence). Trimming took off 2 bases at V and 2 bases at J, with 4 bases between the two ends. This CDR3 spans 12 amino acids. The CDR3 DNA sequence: TGTGCCAGCAGCTTACAGACCTACGAGCAGTACTTC. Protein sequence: CASSLQTYEQYF.

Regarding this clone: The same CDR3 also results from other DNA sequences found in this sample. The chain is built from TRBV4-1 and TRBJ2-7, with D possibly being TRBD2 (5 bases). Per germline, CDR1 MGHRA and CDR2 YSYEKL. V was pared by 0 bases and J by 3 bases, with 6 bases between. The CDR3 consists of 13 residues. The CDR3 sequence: CASSQDRGYEQYF. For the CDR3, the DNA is TGCGCCAGCAGCCAAGATCGGGGCTACGAGCAGTACTTC.

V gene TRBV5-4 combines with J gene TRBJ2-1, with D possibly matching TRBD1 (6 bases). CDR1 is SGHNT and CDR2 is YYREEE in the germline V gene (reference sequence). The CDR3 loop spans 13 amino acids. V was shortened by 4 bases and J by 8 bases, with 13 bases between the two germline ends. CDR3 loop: CASSKGQRDEQFF. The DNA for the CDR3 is TGTGCCAGCAGCAAGGGACAACGGGATGAGCAGTTCTTC.

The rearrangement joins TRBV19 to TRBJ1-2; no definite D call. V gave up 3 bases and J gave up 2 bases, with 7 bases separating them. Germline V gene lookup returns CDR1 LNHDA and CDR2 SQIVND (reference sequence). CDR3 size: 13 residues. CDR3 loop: CASSISSNYGYTF. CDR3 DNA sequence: TGTGCCAGTAGTATCAGTAGCAACTATGGCTACACCTTC.

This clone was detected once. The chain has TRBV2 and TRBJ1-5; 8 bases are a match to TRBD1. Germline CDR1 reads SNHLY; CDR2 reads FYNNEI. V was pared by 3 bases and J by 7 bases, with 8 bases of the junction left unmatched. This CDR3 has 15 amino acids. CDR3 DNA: TGTGCCAGCAGTGAGCAGGGGGCTAGCTGGCAGCCCCAGCATTTT. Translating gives CASSEQGASWQPQHF. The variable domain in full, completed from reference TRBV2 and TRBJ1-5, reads EPEVTQTPSHQVTQMGQEVILRCVPISNHLYFYWYRQILGQKVEFLVSFYNNEISEKSEIFDDQFSVERPDGSNFTLKIRSTKLEDSAMYFCASSEQGASWQPQHFGDGTRLSIL.

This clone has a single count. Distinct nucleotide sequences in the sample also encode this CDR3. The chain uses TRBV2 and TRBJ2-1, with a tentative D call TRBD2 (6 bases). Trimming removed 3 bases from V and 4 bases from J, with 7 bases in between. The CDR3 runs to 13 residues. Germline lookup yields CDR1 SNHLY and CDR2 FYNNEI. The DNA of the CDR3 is TGTGCCAGCAGTGACGGAGGGTACAATGAGCAGTTCTTC. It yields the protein CASSDGGYNEQFF.

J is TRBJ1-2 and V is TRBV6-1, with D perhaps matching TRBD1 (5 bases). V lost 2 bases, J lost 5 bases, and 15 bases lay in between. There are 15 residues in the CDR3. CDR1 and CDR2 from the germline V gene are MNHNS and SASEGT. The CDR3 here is CASSEYGDSVYGYTF. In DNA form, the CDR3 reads TGTGCCAGCAGTGAATACGGAGACAGTGTTTATGGCTACACCTTC.

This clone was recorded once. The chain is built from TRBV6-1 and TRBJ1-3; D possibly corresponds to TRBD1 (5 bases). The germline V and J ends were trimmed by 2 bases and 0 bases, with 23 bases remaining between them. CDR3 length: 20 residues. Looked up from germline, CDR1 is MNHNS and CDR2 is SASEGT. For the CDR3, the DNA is TGTGCCAGCAGTGAAACCCCAACAGATTGGGGGGTTTACTCTGGAAACACCATATATTTT. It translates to CASSETPTDWGVYSGNTIYF.